The 11 T cell receptor beta chains listed next were all sequenced from one sample in a study of CD8 T cells in ankylosing spondylitis. TCRdb reprocessed the 5' RACE reads with MiXCR, giving one entry per CDR3 protein. The data contain 200,000 to 250,000 distinct CDR3 sequences, around 24% of them singletons. The sequencing input was blood, either unsorted or a sorted T cell fraction (not recorded which). The receptors stem from a male donor with ankylosing spondylitis or in good health (not recorded which).

This clonotype was recorded at least ten times. The genes are TRBV12-3 or TRBV12-4 and TRBJ2-4; maybe TRBD1 (7 bases). This CDR3 region has 12 residues. V lost 4 bases to trimming and J lost 9 bases, with 10 bases between them. The CDR3 here is CASSSQGGIQYF. In DNA form, the CDR3 reads TGTGCCAGCAGTTCCCAGGGGGGCATTCAGTACTTC.

This clonotype showed up many times. The chain recombines TRBV29-1 with TRBJ2-7; 8 bases agree with TRBD1. The CDR3 runs 14 residues. In germline, CDR1 is SQVTM, CDR2 ANQGSEA. V dropped 3 bases and J dropped 3; count of bases not matched to a gene: 7. This chain's CDR3 is CSVERRGLSYEQYF. The CDR3 DNA reads as TGCAGCGTTGAGCGCAGGGGGCTAAGCTACGAGCAGTACTTC.

This clonotype came up many times. The V and J genes are TRBV7-2 and TRBJ2-2, with a tentative D call TRBD1 (5 bases). Looked up from germline, CDR1 is SGHTA and CDR2 is FQGNSA. CDR3 length: 15 residues. V was cut by 0 bases and J by 7 bases, with 12 bases left in between. CDR3 in DNA: TGTGCCAGCAGCTTAGCGGCAGGGTCTGGCGGGGAGCTGTTTTTT. It codes for CASSLAAGSGGELFF. The full variable domain, in which reference TRBV7-2 and TRBJ2-2 provide the parts outside the CDR3, is GAGVSQSPSNKVTEKGKDVELRCDPISGHTALYWYRQSLGQGLEFLIYFQGNSAPDKSGLPSDRFSAERTGGSVSTLTIQRTQQEDSAVYLCASSLAAGSGGELFFGEGSRLTVL.

Many counts were recorded for this clonotype. CDR3 amino acids: CASSVRGNYGYTF. In DNA, the CDR3 is TGTGCCAGCAGCGTGAGGGGCAACTATGGCTACACCTTC. The chain joins TRBV13 to TRBJ1-2, with D perhaps matching TRBD1 (5 bases). Germline V CDR1 and CDR2: PRHDT, FYEKMQ (reference sequence). Between the trimmed V and J ends, which lost 5 bases and 2 bases, there was a span of 9 bases. There are 13 residues in the CDR3.

Many counts were recorded for this clonotype. The gene calls are TRBV3-1 and TRBJ1-1, with 10 bases identical to TRBD1. With 0 bases clipped from V and 6 bases from J, the junction kept 7 bases outside the gene matches. CDR1 LGHDT and CDR2 YNNKEL come from the germline V gene (reference sequence). The CDR3 loop spans 16 amino acids. The CDR3 region is CASSQELVTGGSEAFF. In nucleotides, the CDR3 is TGTGCCAGCAGCCAAGAACTCGTGACAGGGGGCTCTGAAGCTTTCTTT.

This clonotype has at least ten counts. This rearrangement joins TRBV7-3 to TRBJ1-1, with TRBD1 as a possible D gene (5 bases). Germline lookup yields CDR1 SGHTA and CDR2 FQGTGA. V was cut by 1 base and J by 7 bases, with 13 bases left in between. The CDR3 loop spans 14 amino acids. In nucleotides, the CDR3 is TGTGCCAGCAGCTTAATAGGCGGGGACGGTGAAGCTTTCTTT. Protein sequence: CASSLIGGDGEAFF.

This clonotype has ten or more counts. The chain recombines TRBV6-5 with TRBJ2-1; D perhaps matches TRBD2 (7 bases). With 0 bases removed from V and 12 bases from J, the gap between germline ends came to 18 bases. The CDR3 contains 15 residues. Germline values: CDR1 MNHEY, CDR2 SVGAGI. The CDR3 loop is CASSYSGGALAGQFF. DNA for the CDR3: TGTGCCAGCAGTTACTCAGGGGGGGCCCTAGCCGGGCAGTTCTTC.

This clonotype has a count of ten or more. The chain links TRBV12-3 or TRBV12-4 to TRBJ2-2, with 7 positions matching TRBD1. This CDR3 contains 15 residues. V shed 6 bases and J 0 bases; nucleotides not matched to a gene: 4. CDR3 loop: CASSLGQANTGELFF. The DNA for the CDR3 is TGTGCCAGCAGCCTCGGACAGGCGAACACCGGGGAGCTGTTTTTT.

Worth noting for this clonotype: In this CDR3 the conserved last residue, phenylalanine or tryptophan, is missing, so a read error is likely. The limits of the CDR3 on the DNA are not certain, so only TCRdb's listed CDR3 is given. This chain connects TRBV5-1 to TRBJ2-7; the table names TRBD2, a call not compared with the DNA. Termini included, the CDR3 measures 16 amino acids. The germline V gene has CDR1 SGHRS and CDR2 YFSETQ. CDR3 sequence: CASSLDLAGGPYELYY.

There are many counts of this clonotype. The chain joins TRBV6-2 or TRBV6-3 to TRBJ2-7; 10 bases align to TRBD2. The J segment lost 6 bases and the V segment lost 4 bases, leaving 9 bases of the junction unmatched. The V gene's germline CDR1 is MNHEY and CDR2 SVGEGT. The CDR3 has 15 amino acids. The CDR3 DNA reads TGTGCCAGCAGTTCGCCGGGACTAGCGTTACGCGAGCAGTACTTC. Amino acids: CASSSPGLALREQYF.

Ten or more counts support this clonotype. The junction differs from germline at one of its ends, possibly a read error. The chain has TRBV4-1 and TRBJ1-5, with D possibly matching TRBD1 (5 bases). There are 17 residues in the CDR3. CDR1 and CDR2 from the germline V gene are MGHRA and YSYEKL. CDR3 amino acids: CASSQAKGLDSYQPQHF. The CDR3 nucleotides read TGCGCCAGCAGCCAAGCGAAGGGACTCGATAGCTATCAGCCCCAGCATTTT.